This T cell receptor beta chain originates from a study of CD8+ T cells in alopecia areata. About the research overall: In an open-label trial, patients got 5 to 10 mg tofacitinib twice daily. General observations from the study: Sequence data from scalp samples additionally include resident alphabeta T cells of normal skin. Elevated clonality characterized lesional scalp relative to normal scalp, particularly in alopecia totalis/universalis.

A FACSAria was used to sort CD4+ and CD8+ T cells. These cells came from PBMCs. This clone was recorded a few times. The antigen is unknown. cDNA serving as the sequencing template came from extracted, reverse transcribed RNA. The table came from immunoSEQ multiplex PCR; TCRdb's copy has only in-frame clones and leaves some out. The sample includes roughly 250,000 clones, 67% seen only once; the top ten take 1.2%. Germline V gene data show CDR1 as SGHVS and CDR2 as FQNEAQ. Deletions cut 5 bases from V and 1 base from J, with 6 bases between. CDR3 length equals 14 residues. Here the sequenced sample was CD4+ T cells sorted from blood, taken at week 0. The V and J genes are TRBV7-8 and TRBJ2-6; D is uncertain. The sequence came from a human donor with alopecia areata. CDR3 sequence: CASSPQSGANVLTF. The CDR3 region has the DNA TGTGCCAGCAGCCCGCAATCTGGGGCCAACGTCCTGACTTTC.